This TCR beta chain emerged from a study of neurological immune-mediated disorders (dated by TCRdb to the late 2010s). In the study overall: Peripheral blood TCR-beta repertoires from HTLV-I-associated myelopathy (HAM/TSP) patients, multiple sclerosis patients and healthy controls were compared by UMI-based sequencing. Alongside PBMC samples, the set of 80 to 130 TCR-beta libraries contained longitudinal samples, technical triplicates, and paired CD4+ and CD8+ T-cell subsets that had been sorted. Longitudinal HAM/TSP and healthy donors were sampled at 3 time-points each (about 3-45 month intervals). The cohort was made up of about 65 subjects, consisting of some 14 HAM/TSP patients, around 35 multiple sclerosis patients and roughly 20 healthy controls. Results the study describes overall, beyond this receptor: TCR clonal expansion was highest in HAM/TSP patients and lowest in MS patients, with MS patients falling below even healthy controls. Expanded clones from different subjects shared no identical CDR3 amino acid sequences, which suggests that TCR-beta repertoires were private in all groups.

To synthesize cDNA, template-switch 5'RACE was performed with a primer carrying a 10-nucleotide random unique molecular identifier so that each TCR transcript was tagged. Each sequencing run produced over 180 million TCR-beta sequences covering 15-18 subjects. Total RNA was extracted with the RNeasy kit. Using the KAPA Real-time Library Amplification kit, TCR-beta VDJ regions were amplified with primers for the TCR constant region and the 5'RACE anchor. A first PCR added sample indexes and Illumina adaptors, and a second PCR then raised library yield. After Ampure bead purification, the roughly 650 bp TCR product was size-selected on a 2% E-gel SizeSelection system. Library quality was checked on a Bioanalyzer, concentration was measured with Qubit, and libraries were quantified with the Kapa Library Quantification kit before pooling. Paired-end 2 x 150 bp sequencing of the libraries was performed on an Illumina HiSeq 2500. To increase sequence diversity, roughly 24-32% phiX was spiked into each library pool. The paper's processing steps were these. The quality-filtered reads were processed with the UMI-based MiGEC pipeline, whose error correction step removed more than 75% of the raw TCR sequences. IMGT germline references were used for aligning VDJ genes, and each clonotype was defined as a unique CDR3 amino acid sequence together with its V-J genes. Clonal expansion, Shannon diversity and CDR3 relatedness (CalcPairwiseDistances, ClusterSamples) were evaluated with VDJtools, and phylogenetic trees were built with CLCbio workbench. Expanded clones were defined as having at least 8 unique UMIs, based on coefficient-of-variation modelling across technical triplicates. TCRdb reran the public reads through fastp at Q25 and MiXCR, keeping productive beta chains. Each entry is one CDR3 protein sequence, shown with its most common DNA and genes. TCRdb's processing, not the authors', yielded these V and J calls. Recorded for this sample are some 60,000 distinct CDR3 sequences; around 9.7% of them occurred a single time. 12% of the sample rests with the top ten.

At least ten counts were recorded for this clonotype. This receptor's antigen is unknown. No base qualities exist here, and no much larger clone lies one base off it. Reading the label with the study, this specimen's time point is: longitudinal time-point 2. The healthy controls were volunteers from a blood bank in Maryland, USA. For the unsorted PBMC libraries, 2 million PBMCs were stored in RNAlater at -80 degrees C until RNA extraction and were used to generate the libraries. Peripheral blood was subjected to Ficoll-Hypaque density gradient centrifugation to isolate PBMCs, which were then cryopreserved in liquid nitrogen. The CDR3 runs 17 residues from the cysteine to the phenylalanine. Left in the record is the CDR3 DNA by itself, 51 bases read in frame from the first base. Looking up the germline V gene yields CDR1 SGHDT and CDR2 YYEEEE. The germline ends are 12 bases apart after V is trimmed by 2 bases and J by 0 bases.

Sequencing input: PBMCs. Here the chain combines TRBV5-6 and TRBJ2-6; the D gene assignment is ambiguous. This receptor was taken from a man younger than 45 in good health. The DNA is TGTGCCAGCAGCTTTCTAGGCATGAACTCTGGGGCCAACGTCCTGACTTTC. Its protein reads: CASSFLGMNSGANVLTF. Where the CDR3 stops, the reference TRBV5-6 and TRBJ2-6 genes take over; the full variable domain is DAGVTQSPTHLIKTRGQQVTLRCSPKSGHDTVSWYQQALGQGPQFIFQYYEEEERQRGNFPDRFSGHQFPNYSSELNVNALLLGDSALYLCASSFLGMNSGANVLTFGAGSRLTVL.